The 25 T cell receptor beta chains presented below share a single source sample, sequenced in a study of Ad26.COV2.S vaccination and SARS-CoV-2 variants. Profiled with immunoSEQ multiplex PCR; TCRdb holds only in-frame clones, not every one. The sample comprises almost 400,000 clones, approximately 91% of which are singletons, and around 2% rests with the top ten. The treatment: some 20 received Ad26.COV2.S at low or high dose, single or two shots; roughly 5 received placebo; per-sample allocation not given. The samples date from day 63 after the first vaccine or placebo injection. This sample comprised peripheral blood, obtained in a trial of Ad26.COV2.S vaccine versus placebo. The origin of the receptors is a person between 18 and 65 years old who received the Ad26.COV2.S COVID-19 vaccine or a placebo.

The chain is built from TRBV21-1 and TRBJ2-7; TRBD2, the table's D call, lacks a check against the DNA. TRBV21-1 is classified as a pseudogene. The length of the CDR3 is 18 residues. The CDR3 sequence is CASSKAVPGAGGIYEQYF. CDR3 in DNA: TGTGCCAGCAGCAAAGCGGTTCCGGGGGCGGGAGGTATCTACGAGCAGTACTTC.

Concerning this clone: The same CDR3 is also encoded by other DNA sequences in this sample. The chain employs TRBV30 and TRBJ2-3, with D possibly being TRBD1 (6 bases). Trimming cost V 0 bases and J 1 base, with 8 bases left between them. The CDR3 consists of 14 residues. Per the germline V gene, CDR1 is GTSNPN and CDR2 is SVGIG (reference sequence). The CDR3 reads CAWSVGGGTDTQYF. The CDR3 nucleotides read TGTGCCTGGAGTGTAGGGGGTGGCACAGATACGCAGTATTTT.

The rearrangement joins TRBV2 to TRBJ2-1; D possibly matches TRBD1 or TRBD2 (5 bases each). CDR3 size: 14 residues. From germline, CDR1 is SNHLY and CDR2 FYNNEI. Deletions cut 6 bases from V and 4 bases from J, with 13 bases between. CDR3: CASSRGRLYNEQFF. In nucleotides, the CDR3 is TGTGCCAGCAGCCGGGGCCGACTGTACAATGAGCAGTTCTTC. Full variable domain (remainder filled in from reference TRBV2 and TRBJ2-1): EPEVTQTPSHQVTQMGQEVILRCVPISNHLYFYWYRQILGQKVEFLVSFYNNEISEKSEIFDDQFSVERPDGSNFTLKIRSTKLEDSAMYFCASSRGRLYNEQFFGPGTRLTVL.

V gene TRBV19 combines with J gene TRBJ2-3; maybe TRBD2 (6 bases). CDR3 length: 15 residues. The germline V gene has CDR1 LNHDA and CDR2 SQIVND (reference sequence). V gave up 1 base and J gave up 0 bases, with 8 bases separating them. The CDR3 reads CASSIVAVSTDTQYF. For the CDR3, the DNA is TGTGCCAGTAGTATAGTAGCGGTTAGCACAGATACGCAGTATTTT.

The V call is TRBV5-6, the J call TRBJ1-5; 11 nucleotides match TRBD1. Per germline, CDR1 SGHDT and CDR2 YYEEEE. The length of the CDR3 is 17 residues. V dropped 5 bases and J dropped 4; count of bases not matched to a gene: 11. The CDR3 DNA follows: TGTGCCAGCAGTCGTCAGTTCGGGACAGGGGGGAATCAGCCCCAGCATTTT. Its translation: CASSRQFGTGGNQPQHF.

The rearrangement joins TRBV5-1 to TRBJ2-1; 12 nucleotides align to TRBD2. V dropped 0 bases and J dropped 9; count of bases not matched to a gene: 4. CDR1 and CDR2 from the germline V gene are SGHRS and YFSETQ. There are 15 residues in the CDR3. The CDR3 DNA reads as TGCGCCAGCAGCTTGGATCTAGCGGGAGGGGGTGAGCAGTTCTTC. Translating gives CASSLDLAGGGEQFF.

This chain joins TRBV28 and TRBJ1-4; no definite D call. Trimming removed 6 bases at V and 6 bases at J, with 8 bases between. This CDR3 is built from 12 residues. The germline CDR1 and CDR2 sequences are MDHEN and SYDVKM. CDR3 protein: CASSQGYEKLFF. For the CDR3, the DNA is TGTGCCAGCAGCCAAGGCTATGAAAAACTGTTTTTT.

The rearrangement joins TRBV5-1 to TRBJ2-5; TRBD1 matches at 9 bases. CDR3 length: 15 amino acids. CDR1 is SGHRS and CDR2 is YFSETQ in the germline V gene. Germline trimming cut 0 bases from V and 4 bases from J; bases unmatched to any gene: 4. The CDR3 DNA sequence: TGCGCCAGCAGCTTGGGACAGGGGGGGCGAGAGACCCAGTACTTC. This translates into CASSLGQGGRETQYF. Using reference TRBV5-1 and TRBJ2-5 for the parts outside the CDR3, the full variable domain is KAGVTQTPRYLIKTRGQQVTLSCSPISGHRSVSWYQQTPGQGLQFLFEYFSETQRNKGNFPGRFSGRQFSNSRSEMNVSTLELGDSALYLCASSLGQGGRETQYFGPGTRLLVL.

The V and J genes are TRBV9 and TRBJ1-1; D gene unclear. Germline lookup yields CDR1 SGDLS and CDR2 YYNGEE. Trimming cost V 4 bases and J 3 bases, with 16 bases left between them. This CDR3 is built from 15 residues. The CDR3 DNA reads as TGTGCCAGCAGCCCAGGAAGAAGAGTATACACTGAAGCTTTCTTT. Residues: CASSPGRRVYTEAFF.

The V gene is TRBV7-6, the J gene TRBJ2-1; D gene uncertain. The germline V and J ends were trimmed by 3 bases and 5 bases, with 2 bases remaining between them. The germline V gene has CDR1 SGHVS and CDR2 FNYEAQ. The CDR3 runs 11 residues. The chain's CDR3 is CASSFDNEQFF. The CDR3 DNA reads TGTGCCAGCAGCTTCGACAATGAGCAGTTCTTC. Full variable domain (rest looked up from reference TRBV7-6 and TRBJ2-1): GAGVSQSPRYKVTKRGQDVALRCDPISGHVSLYWYRQALGQGPEFLTYFNYEAQQDKSGLPNDRFSAERPEGSISTLTIQRTEQRDSAMYRCASSFDNEQFFGPGTRLTVL.

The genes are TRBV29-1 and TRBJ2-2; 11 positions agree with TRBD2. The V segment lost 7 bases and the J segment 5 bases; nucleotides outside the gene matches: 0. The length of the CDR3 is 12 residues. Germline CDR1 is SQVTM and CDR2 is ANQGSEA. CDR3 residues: CSASGRTGELFF. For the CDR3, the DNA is TGCAGCGCTAGCGGGAGGACCGGGGAGCTGTTTTTT.

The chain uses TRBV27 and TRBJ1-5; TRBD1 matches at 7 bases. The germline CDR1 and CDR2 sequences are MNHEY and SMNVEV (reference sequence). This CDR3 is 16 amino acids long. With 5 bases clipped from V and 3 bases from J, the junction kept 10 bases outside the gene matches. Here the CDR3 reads CASSRRTGEANQPQHF. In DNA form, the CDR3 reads TGTGCCAGCAGTCGACGCACAGGGGAGGCCAATCAGCCCCAGCATTTT.

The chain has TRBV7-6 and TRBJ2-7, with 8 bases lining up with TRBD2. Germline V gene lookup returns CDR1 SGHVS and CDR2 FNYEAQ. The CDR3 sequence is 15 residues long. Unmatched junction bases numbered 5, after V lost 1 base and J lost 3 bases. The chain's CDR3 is CASSLGGTRSYEQYF. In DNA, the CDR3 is TGTGCCAGCAGCTTAGGGGGGACTAGAAGCTACGAGCAGTACTTC. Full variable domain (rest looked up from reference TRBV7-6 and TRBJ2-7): GAGVSQSPRYKVTKRGQDVALRCDPISGHVSLYWYRQALGQGPEFLTYFNYEAQQDKSGLPNDRFSAERPEGSISTLTIQRTEQRDSAMYRCASSLGGTRSYEQYFGPGTRLTVT.

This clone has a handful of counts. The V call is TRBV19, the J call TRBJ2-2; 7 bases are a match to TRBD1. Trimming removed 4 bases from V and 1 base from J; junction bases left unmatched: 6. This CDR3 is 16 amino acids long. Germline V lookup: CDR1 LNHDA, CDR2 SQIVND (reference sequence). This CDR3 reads CASSNTRTGNTGELFF. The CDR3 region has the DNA TGTGCCAGTAGTAACACTCGGACAGGGAACACCGGGGAGCTGTTTTTT.

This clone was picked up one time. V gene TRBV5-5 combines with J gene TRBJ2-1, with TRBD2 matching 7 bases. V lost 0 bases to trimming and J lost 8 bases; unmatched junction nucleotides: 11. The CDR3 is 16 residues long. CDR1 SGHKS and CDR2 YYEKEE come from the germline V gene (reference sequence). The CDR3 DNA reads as TGTGCCAGCAGCTTGGCCCTCGCAGCGGGGACTTATGAGCAGTTCTTC. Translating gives CASSLALAAGTYEQFF.

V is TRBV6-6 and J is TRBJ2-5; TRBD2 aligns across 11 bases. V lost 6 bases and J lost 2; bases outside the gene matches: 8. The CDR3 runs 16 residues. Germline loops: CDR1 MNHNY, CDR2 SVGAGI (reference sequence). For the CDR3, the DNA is TGTGCCAGCAGCGACCGGGGGACTAGCGGACAAGAGACCCAGTACTTC. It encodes CASSDRGTSGQETQYF.

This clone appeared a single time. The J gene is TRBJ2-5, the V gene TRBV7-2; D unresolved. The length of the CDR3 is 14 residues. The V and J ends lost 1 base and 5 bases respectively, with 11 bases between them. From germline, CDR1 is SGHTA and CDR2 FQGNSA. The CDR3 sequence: CASSLVGDSETQYF. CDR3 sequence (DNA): TGTGCCAGCAGCTTAGTTGGGGATTCGGAGACCCAGTACTTC. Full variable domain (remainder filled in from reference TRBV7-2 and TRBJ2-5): GAGVSQSPSNKVTEKGKDVELRCDPISGHTALYWYRQSLGQGLEFLIYFQGNSAPDKSGLPSDRFSAERTGGSVSTLTIQRTQQEDSAVYLCASSLVGDSETQYFGPGTRLLVL.

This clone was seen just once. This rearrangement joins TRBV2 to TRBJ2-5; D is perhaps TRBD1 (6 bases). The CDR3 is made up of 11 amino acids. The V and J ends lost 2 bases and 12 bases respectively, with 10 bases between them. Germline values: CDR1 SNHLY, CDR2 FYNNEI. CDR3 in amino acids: CASSERAGEYF. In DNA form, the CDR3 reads TGTGCCAGCAGTGAAAGGGCAGGGGAGTACTTC.

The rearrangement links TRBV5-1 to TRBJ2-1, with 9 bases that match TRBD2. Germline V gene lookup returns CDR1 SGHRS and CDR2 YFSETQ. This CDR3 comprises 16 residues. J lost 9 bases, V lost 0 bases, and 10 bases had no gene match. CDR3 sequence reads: CASSLAHAGGWGEQFF. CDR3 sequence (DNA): TGCGCCAGCAGCTTGGCCCACGCGGGAGGGTGGGGTGAGCAGTTCTTC.

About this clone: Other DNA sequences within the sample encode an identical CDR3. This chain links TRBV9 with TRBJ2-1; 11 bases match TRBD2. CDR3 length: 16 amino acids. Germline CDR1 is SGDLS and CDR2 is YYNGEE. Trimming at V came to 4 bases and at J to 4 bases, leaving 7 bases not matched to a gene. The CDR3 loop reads CASSPRLAGLYNEQFF. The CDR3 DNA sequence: TGTGCCAGCAGCCCTCGACTAGCGGGACTATACAATGAGCAGTTCTTC.

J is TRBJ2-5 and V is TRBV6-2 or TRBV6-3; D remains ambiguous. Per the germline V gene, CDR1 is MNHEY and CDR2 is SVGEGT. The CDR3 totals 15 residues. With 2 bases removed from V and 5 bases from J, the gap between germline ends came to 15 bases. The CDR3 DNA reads TGTGCCAGCAGTTACGACTTGGGGATCGGGGAGACCCAGTACTTC. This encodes CASSYDLGIGETQYF.

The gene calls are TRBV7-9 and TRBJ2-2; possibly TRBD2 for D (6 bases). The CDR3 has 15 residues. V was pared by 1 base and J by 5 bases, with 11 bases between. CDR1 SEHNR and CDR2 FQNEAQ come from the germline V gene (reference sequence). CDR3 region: CASSLVGAGTGELFF. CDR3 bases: TGTGCCAGCAGCTTAGTCGGGGCGGGGACCGGGGAGCTGTTTTTT.

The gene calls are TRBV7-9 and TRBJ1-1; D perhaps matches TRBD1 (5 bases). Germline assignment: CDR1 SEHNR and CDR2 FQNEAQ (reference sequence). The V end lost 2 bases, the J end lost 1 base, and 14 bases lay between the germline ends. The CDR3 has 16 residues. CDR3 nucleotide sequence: TGTGCCAGCAGCTTACGGTTGGGACCGACGAACACTGAAGCTTTCTTT. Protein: CASSLRLGPTNTEAFF.

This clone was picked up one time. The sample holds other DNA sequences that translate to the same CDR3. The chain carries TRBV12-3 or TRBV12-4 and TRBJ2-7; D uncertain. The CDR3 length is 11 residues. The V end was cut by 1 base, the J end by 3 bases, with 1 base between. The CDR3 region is CASSLDYEQYF. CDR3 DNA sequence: TGTGCCAGCAGTTTAGACTACGAGCAGTACTTC.

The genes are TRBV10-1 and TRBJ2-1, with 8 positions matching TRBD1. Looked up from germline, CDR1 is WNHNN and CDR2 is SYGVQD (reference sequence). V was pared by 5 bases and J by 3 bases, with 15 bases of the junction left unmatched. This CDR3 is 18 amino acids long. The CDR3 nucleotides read TGCGCCAGCAGTACCGGACAGGGACTGGGGCCCGGCTACAATGAGCAGTTCTTC. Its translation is CASSTGQGLGPGYNEQFF.